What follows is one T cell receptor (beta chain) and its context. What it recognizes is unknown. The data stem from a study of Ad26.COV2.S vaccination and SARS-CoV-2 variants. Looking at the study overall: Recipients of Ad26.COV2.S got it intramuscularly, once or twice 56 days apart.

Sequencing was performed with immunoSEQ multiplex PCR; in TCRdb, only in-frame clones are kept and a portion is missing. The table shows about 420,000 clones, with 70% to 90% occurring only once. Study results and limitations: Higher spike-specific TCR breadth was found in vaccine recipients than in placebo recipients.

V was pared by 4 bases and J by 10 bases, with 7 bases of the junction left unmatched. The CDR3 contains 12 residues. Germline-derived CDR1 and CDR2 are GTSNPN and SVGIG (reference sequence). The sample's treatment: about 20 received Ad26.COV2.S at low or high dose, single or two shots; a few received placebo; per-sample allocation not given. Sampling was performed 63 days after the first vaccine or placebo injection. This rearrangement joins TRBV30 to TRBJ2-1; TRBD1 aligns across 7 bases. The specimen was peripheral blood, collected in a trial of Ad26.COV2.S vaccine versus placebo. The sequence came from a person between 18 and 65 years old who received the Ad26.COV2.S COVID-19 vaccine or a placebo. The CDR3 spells CAWKGAKGEQFF. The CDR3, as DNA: TGTGCCTGGAAGGGGGCTAAGGGGGAGCAGTTCTTC.